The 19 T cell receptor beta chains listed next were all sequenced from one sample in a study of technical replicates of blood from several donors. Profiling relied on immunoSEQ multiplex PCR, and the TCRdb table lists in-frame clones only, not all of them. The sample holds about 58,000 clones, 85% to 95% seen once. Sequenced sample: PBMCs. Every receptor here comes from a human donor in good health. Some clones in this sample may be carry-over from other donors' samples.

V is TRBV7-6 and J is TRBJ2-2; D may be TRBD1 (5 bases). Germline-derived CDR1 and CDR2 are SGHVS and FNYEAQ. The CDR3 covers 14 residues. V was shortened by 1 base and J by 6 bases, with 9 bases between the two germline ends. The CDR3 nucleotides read TGTGCCAGCAGCTTAGTCAAGACAGCCGGGGAGCTGTTTTTT. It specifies CASSLVKTAGELFF.

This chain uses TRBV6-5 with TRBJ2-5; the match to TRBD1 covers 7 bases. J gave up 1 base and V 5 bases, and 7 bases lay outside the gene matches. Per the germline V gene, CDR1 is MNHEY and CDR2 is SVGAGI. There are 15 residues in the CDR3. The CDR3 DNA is TGTGCCAGCAGTCGCAAAACAGGGGTCCAAGAGACCCAGTACTTC. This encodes CASSRKTGVQETQYF.

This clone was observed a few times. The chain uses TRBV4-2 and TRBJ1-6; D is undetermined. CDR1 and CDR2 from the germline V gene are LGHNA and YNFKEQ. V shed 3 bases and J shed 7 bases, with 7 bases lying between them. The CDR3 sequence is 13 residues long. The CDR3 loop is CASSHNGNSPLHF. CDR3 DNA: TGTGCCAGCAGCCATAACGGGAATTCACCCCTCCACTTT.

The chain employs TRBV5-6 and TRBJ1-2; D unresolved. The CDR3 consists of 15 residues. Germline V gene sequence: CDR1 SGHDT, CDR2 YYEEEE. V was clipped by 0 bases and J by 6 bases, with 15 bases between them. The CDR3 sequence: CASSLVSTPGNGYTF. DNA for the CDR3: TGTGCCAGCAGCTTGGTGTCGACTCCGGGTAATGGCTACACCTTC.

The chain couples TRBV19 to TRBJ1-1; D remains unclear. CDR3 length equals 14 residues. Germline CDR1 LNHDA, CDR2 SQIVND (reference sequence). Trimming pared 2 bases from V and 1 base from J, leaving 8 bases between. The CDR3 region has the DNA TGTGCCAGTAGTATATGGGCAGAGAACACTGAAGCTTTCTTT. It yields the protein CASSIWAENTEAFF.

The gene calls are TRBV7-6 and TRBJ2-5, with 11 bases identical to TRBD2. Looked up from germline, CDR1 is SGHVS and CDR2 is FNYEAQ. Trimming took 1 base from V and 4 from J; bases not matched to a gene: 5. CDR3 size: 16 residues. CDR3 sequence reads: CASSLGSGGAGETQYF. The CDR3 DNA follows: TGTGCCAGCAGCTTAGGTAGCGGGGGGGCAGGAGAGACCCAGTACTTC.

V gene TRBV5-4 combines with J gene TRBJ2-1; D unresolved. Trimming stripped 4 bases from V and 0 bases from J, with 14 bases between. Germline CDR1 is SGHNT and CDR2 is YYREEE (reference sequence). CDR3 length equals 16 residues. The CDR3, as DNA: TGTGCCAGCAGCCCACTTCGGGTTAGCTCCTACAATGAGCAGTTCTTC. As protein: CASSPLRVSSYNEQFF.

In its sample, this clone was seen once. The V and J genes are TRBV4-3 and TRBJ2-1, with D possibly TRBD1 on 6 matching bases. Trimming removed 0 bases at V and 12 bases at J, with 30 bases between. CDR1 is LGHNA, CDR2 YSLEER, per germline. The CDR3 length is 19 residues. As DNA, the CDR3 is TGCGCCAGCAGCCAAGAGCTCGGGTGGGGACACAAAGGGTCTAGGGGGCAGTTCTTC. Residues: CASSQELGWGHKGSRGQFF.

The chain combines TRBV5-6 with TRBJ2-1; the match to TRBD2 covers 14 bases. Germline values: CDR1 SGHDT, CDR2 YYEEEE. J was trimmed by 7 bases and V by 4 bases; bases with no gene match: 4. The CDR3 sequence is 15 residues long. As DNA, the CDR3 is TGTGCCAGCAGCGACGGACTAGCGGGAGGAAATGAGCAGTTCTTC. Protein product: CASSDGLAGGNEQFF.

The CDR3 sequence: CASSSSGGSYNEQFF. In DNA form, the CDR3 reads TGTGCCAGCAGCTCCTCAGGGGGGTCCTACAATGAGCAGTTCTTC. The V gene is TRBV7-6, the J gene TRBJ2-1; possibly TRBD1 for D (7 bases). This CDR3 has 15 residues. V gave up 4 bases and J gave up 1 base, with 11 bases separating them. Germline CDR1 reads SGHVS; CDR2 reads FNYEAQ. Using reference TRBV7-6 and TRBJ2-1 for the parts outside the CDR3, the full variable domain is GAGVSQSPRYKVTKRGQDVALRCDPISGHVSLYWYRQALGQGPEFLTYFNYEAQQDKSGLPNDRFSAERPEGSISTLTIQRTEQRDSAMYRCASSSSGGSYNEQFFGPGTRLTVL.

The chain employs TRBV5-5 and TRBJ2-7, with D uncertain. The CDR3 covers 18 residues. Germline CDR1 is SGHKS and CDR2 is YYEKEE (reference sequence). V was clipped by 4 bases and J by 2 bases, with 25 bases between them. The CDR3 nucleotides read TGTGCCAGCAGCGTCACATTATCTAGATCTCCGGTCCCCTACGAGCAGTACTTC. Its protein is CASSVTLSRSPVPYEQYF.

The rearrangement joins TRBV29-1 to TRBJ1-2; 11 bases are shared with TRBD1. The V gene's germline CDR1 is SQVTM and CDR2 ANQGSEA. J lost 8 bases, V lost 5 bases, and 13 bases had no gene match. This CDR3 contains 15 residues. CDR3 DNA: TGCAGCGTTACTCTGAGGGACAGGGGGATCGGAGGCTACACCTTC. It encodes CSVTLRDRGIGGYTF.

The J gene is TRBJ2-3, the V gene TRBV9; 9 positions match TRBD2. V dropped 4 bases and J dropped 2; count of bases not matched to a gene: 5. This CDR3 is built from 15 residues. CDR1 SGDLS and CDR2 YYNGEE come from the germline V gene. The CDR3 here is CASSSTSGPTDTQYF. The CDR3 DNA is TGTGCCAGCAGCTCGACTAGCGGCCCCACAGATACGCAGTATTTT.

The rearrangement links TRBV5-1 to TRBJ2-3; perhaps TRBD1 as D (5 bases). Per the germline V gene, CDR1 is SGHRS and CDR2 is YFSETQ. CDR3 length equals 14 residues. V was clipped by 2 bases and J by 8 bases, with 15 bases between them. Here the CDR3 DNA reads TGCGCCAGCAGCTTCACCACAGGTTCTAGTACGCAGTATTTT. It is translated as CASSFTTGSSTQYF. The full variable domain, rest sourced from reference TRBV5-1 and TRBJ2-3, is KAGVTQTPRYLIKTRGQQVTLSCSPISGHRSVSWYQQTPGQGLQFLFEYFSETQRNKGNFPGRFSGRQFSNSRSEMNVSTLELGDSALYLCASSFTTGSSTQYFGPGTRLTVL.

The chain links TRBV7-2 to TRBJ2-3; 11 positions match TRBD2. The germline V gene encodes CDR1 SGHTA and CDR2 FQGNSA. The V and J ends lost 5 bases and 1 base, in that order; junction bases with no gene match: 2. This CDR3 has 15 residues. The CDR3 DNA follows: TGTGCCAGCAGCCTTAGCGGGAGGGGCACAGATACGCAGTATTTT. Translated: CASSLSGRGTDTQYF.

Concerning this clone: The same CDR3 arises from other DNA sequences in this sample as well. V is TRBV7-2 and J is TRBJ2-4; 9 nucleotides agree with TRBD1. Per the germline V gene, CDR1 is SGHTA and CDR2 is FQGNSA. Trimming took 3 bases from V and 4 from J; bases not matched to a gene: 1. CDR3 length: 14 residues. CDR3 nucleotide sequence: TGTGCCAGCAGCTTGACAGGGGGGAAAAACATTCAGTACTTC. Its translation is CASSLTGGKNIQYF.

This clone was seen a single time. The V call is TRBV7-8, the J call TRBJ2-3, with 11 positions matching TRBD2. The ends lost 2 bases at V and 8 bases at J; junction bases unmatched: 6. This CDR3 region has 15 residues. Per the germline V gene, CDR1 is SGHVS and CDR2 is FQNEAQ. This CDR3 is CASSLLAGGKSTQYF. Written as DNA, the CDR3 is TGTGCCAGCAGCTTACTAGCGGGGGGCAAGAGTACGCAGTATTTT.

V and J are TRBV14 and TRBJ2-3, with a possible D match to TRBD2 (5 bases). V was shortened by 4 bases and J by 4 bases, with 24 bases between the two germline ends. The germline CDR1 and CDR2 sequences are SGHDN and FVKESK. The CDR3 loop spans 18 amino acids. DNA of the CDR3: TGTGCCAGCAGCCCAGGCTTTCGGCTAGCATCCATCCCAGATACGCAGTATTTT. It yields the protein CASSPGFRLASIPDTQYF.

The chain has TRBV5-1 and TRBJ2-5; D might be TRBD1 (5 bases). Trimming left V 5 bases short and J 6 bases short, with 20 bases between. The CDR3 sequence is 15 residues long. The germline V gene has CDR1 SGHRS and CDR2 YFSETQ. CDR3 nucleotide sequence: TGCGCCAGCAGGTCAGGGCTAACCCTGGAGCAGACCCAGTACTTC. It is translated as CASRSGLTLEQTQYF.